A single T cell receptor beta chain is shown here with its context. These data are taken from a study of shared clonotypes between healthy human individuals. Healthy and HIV-negative, the adult donors had no recent acute infections or vaccinations. Several immunoSEQ plates received, in even portions, the genomic DNA of each subset. The authors sequenced unsorted PBMC DNA on ten immunoSEQ deep assay plates. In the authors' methods: ImmunoSEQ output lacked quality scores and full-length reads, limiting matched filtering. Profiling relied on immunoSEQ multiplex PCR, and the TCRdb table lists in-frame clones only, not all of them. From that table come the V and J calls and clone size; the DNA was used to work out D and trimming. The sample yields fewer than 600,000 clones, around 78% seen once. Germline V gene sequence: CDR1 SGHVS, CDR2 FNYEAQ. V was pared by 7 bases and J by 0 bases, with 6 bases of the junction left unmatched. This CDR3 is built from 14 residues.

The chain recombines TRBV7-6 with TRBJ2-7, with TRBD2 identical over 7 bases. Sequencing was done on a sample of PBMCs. This clonotype originated in a woman aged 40 to 55 in good health. Some clones in this sample may be carry-over from other donors' samples. CDR3 sequence: CASTPGGFSYEQYF. The CDR3 DNA is TGTGCCAGCACCCCGGGGGGATTCTCCTACGAGCAGTACTTC.